This entry describes one TCR beta chain. This sample was included in a study of radiotherapy plus CTLA-4 blockade in lung cancer. CDR1 GTSNPN and CDR2 SVGIG come from the germline V gene (reference sequence). This CDR3 has 13 residues. Trimming removed 6 bases at V and 0 bases at J, with 8 bases between. Assay used: immunoSEQ multiplex PCR; TCRdb lists only in-frame clones, some missing. This repertoire shows 40,000 to 45,000 clones, roughly 67% found once; its top ten account for roughly 25%. The receptor comes from a human donor with non-small cell lung cancer who had a partial response to radiotherapy plus ipilimumab. The chain recombines TRBV30 with TRBJ2-2; perhaps TRBD1 as D (6 bases). The sequencing used peripheral blood, collected from a patient treated with radiotherapy plus ipilimumab. CDR3 sequence: CACGTTNTGELFF. The CDR3 nucleotides read TGTGCCTGCGGGACAACGAACACCGGGGAGCTGTTTTTT.